The T cell receptor (beta chain) described here comes from a study of cytomegalovirus exposure and HLA in healthy donors. For the study at large: Sequencing of about 179 million T cells in an earlier analysis found around 120 million unique TCR beta sequences. Study observations and caveats: Apparent HLA restriction characterized most CMV-associated TCR beta chains in a later analysis. As was reported, the classifier diagnosed cytomegalovirus status with high specificity and sensitivity.

The PCR used 60 Vbeta and 13 Jbeta primers. Authors' methods: An analysis performed later counted around 86 million unique TCR beta chains (roughly 10 million of them shared). Clones were read by immunoSEQ multiplex PCR, and TCRdb kept only the in-frame ones, dropping some. V and J calls and clone size are given by that table; D and trimming were obtained from the DNA. The table has 85,000 to 100,000 clones, 75% to 85% seen once. V lost 0 bases, J lost 5 bases, and 11 bases lay in between. Germline V lookup: CDR1 SGDLS, CDR2 YYNGEE. CDR3 length: 14 residues. In regard to this clone: The antigen remains undetermined.

This receptor was taken from a woman aged 40 to 55 in good health and CMV-seronegative. The genes are TRBV9 and TRBJ1-1; D is ambiguous. The specimen was PBMCs. CDR3 loop: CASSVDVSLTEAFF. DNA for the CDR3: TGTGCCAGCAGCGTAGATGTGTCACTGACTGAAGCTTTCTTT. The variable domain in full, with the rest retrieved from reference TRBV9 and TRBJ1-1, is DSGVTQTPKHLITATGQRVTLRCSPRSGDLSVYWYQQSLDQGLQFLIQYYNGEERAKGNILERFSAQQFPDLHSELNLSSLELGDSALYFCASSVDVSLTEAFFGQGTRLTVV.